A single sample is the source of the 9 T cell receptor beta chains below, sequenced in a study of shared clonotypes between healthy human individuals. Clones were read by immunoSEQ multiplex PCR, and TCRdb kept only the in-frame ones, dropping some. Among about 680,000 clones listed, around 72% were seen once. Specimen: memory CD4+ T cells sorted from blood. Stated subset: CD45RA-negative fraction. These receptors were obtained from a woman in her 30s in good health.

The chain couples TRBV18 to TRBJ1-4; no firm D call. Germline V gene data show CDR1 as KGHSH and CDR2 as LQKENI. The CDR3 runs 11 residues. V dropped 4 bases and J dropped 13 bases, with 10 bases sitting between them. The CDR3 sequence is CASSLEGILFF. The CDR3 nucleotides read TGTGCCAGCTCACTGGAGGGCATACTGTTTTTT.

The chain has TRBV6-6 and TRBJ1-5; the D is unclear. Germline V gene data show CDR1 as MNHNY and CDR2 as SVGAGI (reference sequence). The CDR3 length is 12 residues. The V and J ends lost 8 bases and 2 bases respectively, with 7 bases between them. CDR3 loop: CASHTGNQPQHF. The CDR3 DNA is TGTGCCAGCCACACAGGCAATCAGCCCCAGCATTTT.

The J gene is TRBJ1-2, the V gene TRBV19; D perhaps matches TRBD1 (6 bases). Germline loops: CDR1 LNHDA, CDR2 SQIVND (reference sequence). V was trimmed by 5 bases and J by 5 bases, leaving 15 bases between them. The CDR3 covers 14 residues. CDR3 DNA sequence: TGTGCCAGTAGTCCGCAGGACAGTGGGTATGGCTACACCTTC. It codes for CASSPQDSGYGYTF.

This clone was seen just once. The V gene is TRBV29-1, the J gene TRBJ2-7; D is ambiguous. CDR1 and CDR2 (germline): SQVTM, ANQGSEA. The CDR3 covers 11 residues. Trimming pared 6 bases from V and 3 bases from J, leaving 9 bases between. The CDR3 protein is CSVLWGYEQYF. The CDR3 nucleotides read TGCAGCGTCCTGTGGGGCTACGAGCAGTACTTC.

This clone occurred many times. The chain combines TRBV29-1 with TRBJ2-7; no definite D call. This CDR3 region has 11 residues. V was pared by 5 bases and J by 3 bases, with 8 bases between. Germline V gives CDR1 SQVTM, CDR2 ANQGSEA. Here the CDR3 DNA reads TGCAGCGTTAGTTGGGACTACGAGCAGTACTTC. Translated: CSVSWDYEQYF.

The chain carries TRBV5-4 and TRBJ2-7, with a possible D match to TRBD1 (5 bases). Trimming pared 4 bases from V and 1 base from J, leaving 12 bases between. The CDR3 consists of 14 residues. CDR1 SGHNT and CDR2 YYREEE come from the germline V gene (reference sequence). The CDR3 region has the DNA TGTGCCAGCAGCCCTCTGCAGGGTTCCTACGAGCAGTACTTC. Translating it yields CASSPLQGSYEQYF.

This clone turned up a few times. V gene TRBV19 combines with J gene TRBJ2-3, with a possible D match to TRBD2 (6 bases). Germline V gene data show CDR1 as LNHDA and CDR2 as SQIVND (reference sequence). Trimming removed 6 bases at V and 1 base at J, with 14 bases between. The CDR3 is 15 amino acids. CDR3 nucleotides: TGTGCCAGTAGCCTGGGGAGGACCGGCACAGATACGCAGTATTTT. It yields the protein CASSLGRTGTDTQYF.

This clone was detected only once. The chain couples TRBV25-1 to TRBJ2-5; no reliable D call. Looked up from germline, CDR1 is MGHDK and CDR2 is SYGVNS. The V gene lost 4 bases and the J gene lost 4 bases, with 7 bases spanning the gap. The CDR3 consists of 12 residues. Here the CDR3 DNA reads TGTGCCAGCAGTGGGAACGTAGAGACCCAGTACTTC. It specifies CASSGNVETQYF.

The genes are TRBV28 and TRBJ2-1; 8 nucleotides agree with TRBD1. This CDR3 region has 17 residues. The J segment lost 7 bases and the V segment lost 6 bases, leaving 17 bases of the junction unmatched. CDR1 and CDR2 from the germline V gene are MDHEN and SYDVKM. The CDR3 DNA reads TGTGCCAGCAGGGGCAGGACAGGGTCGCTCCTTGGGAATGAGCAGTTCTTC. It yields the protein CASRGRTGSLLGNEQFF. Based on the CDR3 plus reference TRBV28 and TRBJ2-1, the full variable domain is DVKVTQSSRYLVKRTGEKVFLECVQDMDHENMFWYRQDPGLGLRLIYFSYDVKMKEKGDIPEGYSVSREKKERFSLILESASTNQTSMYLCASRGRTGSLLGNEQFFGPGTRLTVL.